The T cell receptor beta chain described here comes from a study of technical replicates of blood from several donors. Some clones are missing from TCRdb's copy, which holds only in-frame ones; the method was immunoSEQ multiplex PCR. Seen here are about 59,000 clones, roughly 95% observed once, and the top ten hold less than 4.5%. In this sample, this clone turned up once. Trimming took 6 bases from V and 4 from J; bases not matched to a gene: 11. Germline CDR1 and CDR2: SGHTA and FQGNSA. There are 15 residues in the CDR3. This chain uses TRBV7-2 with TRBJ2-5; TRBD1 matches at 7 bases. This clonotype originated in a human donor in good health. Some clones in this sample may be carry-over from other donors' samples. Sequencing input: PBMCs. The CDR3 DNA reads as TGTGCCAGCAGTCGCACGACAGGGAAGGGAGAGACCCAGTACTTC. The encoded protein is CASSRTTGKGETQYF.